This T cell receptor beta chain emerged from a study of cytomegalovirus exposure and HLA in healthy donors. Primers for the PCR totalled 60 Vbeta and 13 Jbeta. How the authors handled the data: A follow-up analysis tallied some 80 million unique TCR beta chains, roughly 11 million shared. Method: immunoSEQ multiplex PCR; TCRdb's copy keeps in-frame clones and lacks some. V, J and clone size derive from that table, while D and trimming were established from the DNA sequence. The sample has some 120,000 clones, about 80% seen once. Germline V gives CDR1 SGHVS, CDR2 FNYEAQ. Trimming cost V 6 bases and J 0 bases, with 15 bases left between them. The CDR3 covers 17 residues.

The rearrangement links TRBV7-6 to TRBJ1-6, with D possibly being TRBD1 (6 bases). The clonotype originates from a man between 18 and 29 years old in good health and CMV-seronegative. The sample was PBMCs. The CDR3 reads CASSTTGIGSYNSPLHF. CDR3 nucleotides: TGTGCCAGCAGTACGACAGGAATAGGCTCCTATAATTCACCCCTCCACTTT. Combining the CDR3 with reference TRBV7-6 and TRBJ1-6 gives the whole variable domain GAGVSQSPRYKVTKRGQDVALRCDPISGHVSLYWYRQALGQGPEFLTYFNYEAQQDKSGLPNDRFSAERPEGSISTLTIQRTEQRDSAMYRCASSTTGIGSYNSPLHFGNGTRLTVT.